Shown below are 8 T cell receptor beta chains from a single sample sequenced in a study of control samples from healthy donors and cancer patients. Sequencing was performed with immunoSEQ multiplex PCR; in TCRdb, only in-frame clones are kept and a portion is missing. The profile covers about 120,000 clones, with approximately 90% appearing a single time and 9.5% to 13% taken by the ten largest. The specimen was blood. The receptors shown here come from a man between 25 and 39 years old in good health.

This chain uses TRBV5-1 with TRBJ2-3, with 9 bases lining up with TRBD2. The ends lost 3 bases at V and 1 base at J; junction bases unmatched: 6. The CDR3 is 16 residues long. Germline CDR1 is SGHRS and CDR2 is YFSETQ. The CDR3 is CASSSPPSGGTDTQYF. The CDR3 coding sequence is TGCGCCAGCAGCTCGCCTCCTAGCGGGGGCACAGATACGCAGTATTTT.

Here the CDR3 reads CASSPSSGGGNPNTGELFF. The CDR3 nucleotides read TGTGCCAGCAGCCCCTCGAGCGGGGGGGGCAACCCGAACACCGGGGAGCTGTTTTTT. This rearrangement joins TRBV11-2 to TRBJ2-2; 10 nucleotides align to TRBD2. Germline-derived CDR1 and CDR2 are SGHAT and FQNNGV. The CDR3 length is 19 residues. V lost 5 bases, J lost 0 bases, and 12 bases stayed unmatched.

This chain joins TRBV10-3 and TRBJ1-1, with TRBD1 identical over 7 bases. V was pared by 6 bases and J by 4 bases, with 8 bases of the junction left unmatched. The CDR3 contains 14 residues. The germline CDR1 and CDR2 sequences are ENHRY and SYGVKD. CDR3 sequence: CAISQQGLGTEAFF. The CDR3, as DNA: TGTGCCATCAGCCAACAGGGGTTAGGCACTGAAGCTTTCTTT.

Note on this clone: The junction departs from the called germline gene at one end, perhaps through a read error. V gene TRBV4-1 combines with J gene TRBJ1-2, with a weak D call TRBD1 (5 bases). Germline V gene data show CDR1 as MGHRA and CDR2 as YSYEKL. CDR3 length equals 16 residues. For the CDR3, the DNA is TGCGCCAGCTGCCATGGGTGGGGGGGACTGGGTGAAGGCTACACCTTC. Its translation: CASCHGWGGLGEGYTF.

This clone was detected only a few times. The rearrangement links TRBV19 to TRBJ1-5; 8 bases fit TRBD1. Germline loops: CDR1 LNHDA, CDR2 SQIVND (reference sequence). The CDR3 consists of 14 residues. V was clipped by 9 bases and J by 4 bases; unmatched bases: 8. CDR3 protein: CASRGQVLNQPQHF. The CDR3 DNA sequence: TGTGCCAGCCGGGGACAGGTTCTAAATCAGCCCCAGCATTTT.

The CDR3 is CASRVGQSNYGYTF. The CDR3 DNA follows: TGTGCCAGCAGGGTAGGACAGTCAAACTATGGCTACACCTTC. The V and J genes are TRBV2 and TRBJ1-2; the D gene is possibly TRBD1 (6 bases). The CDR3 contains 14 residues. The germline V and J ends were trimmed by 6 bases and 2 bases, with 13 bases remaining between them. CDR1 SNHLY and CDR2 FYNNEI come from the germline V gene.

The CDR3 DNA follows: TGTGCCAGCAGCACCGGGACAGGGTTTGGCACTGAAGCTTTCTTT. Its translation is CASSTGTGFGTEAFF. The chain is built from TRBV11-1 and TRBJ1-1; the match to TRBD1 covers 9 bases. V lost 5 bases and J lost 4; bases outside the gene matches: 8. The germline CDR1 and CDR2 sequences are SGHAT and FQDESV (reference sequence). The CDR3 consists of 15 residues.

This clone turned up a few times. This chain connects TRBV7-2 to TRBJ2-1; D uncertain. Per the germline V gene, CDR1 is SGHTA and CDR2 is FQGNSA. V was clipped by 2 bases and J by 9 bases, with 14 bases between them. This CDR3 comprises 14 residues. The CDR3 DNA reads TGTGCCAGCAGCTTAAGTCGGCCCTCGGGTGAGCAGTTCTTC. This gives the protein CASSLSRPSGEQFF.